This passage covers 4 T cell receptor beta chains from one sample sequenced in a study of cytotoxic CD8 clonotypes in ibrutinib-treated CLL. The table came from immunoSEQ multiplex PCR; TCRdb's copy has only in-frame clones and leaves some out. The sample has roughly 250,000 clones; around 70% are singletons. Sequences were derived from PBMCs, sampled after 24 months of ibrutinib treatment. Every receptor here comes from a human donor with chronic lymphocytic leukemia.

The rearrangement uses TRBV29-1 and TRBJ2-7; no clear D gene. The CDR3 is made up of 13 amino acids. The germline V gene encodes CDR1 SQVTM and CDR2 ANQGSEA. The ends were cut back, 3 bases at V and 0 bases at J, with 9 bases in the middle. The CDR3 sequence is CSVENPTSYEQYF. The CDR3 nucleotides are TGCAGCGTTGAGAACCCGACCTCCTACGAGCAGTACTTC.

The chain employs TRBV5-1 and TRBJ2-7; the D gene is possibly TRBD1 (6 bases). Between the trimmed V and J ends, which lost 2 bases and 6 bases, there was a span of 15 bases. The CDR3 length is 14 residues. Germline CDR1 reads SGHRS; CDR2 reads YFSETQ. CDR3 coding DNA: TGCGCCAGCAGCTTAAGGGACAACCTGCGCGAGCAGTACTTC. It codes for CASSLRDNLREQYF.

This chain joins TRBV5-1 and TRBJ2-2, with 8 bases identical to TRBD1. V gave up 4 bases and J gave up 3 bases; unmatched junction bases: 2. The CDR3 sequence is 14 residues long. Germline loops: CDR1 SGHRS, CDR2 YFSETQ. The CDR3: CASSPTGDTGELFF. The CDR3 DNA sequence: TGCGCCAGCAGCCCGACAGGGGACACCGGGGAGCTGTTTTTT.

This chain joins TRBV9 and TRBJ2-5; 7 positions agree with TRBD2. Germline V CDR1 and CDR2: SGDLS, YYNGEE. V shed 4 bases, J shed 4 bases, and the junction held 13 bases outside the gene matches. This CDR3 is 16 amino acids long. CDR3 sequence reads: CASSLRGVGGIETQYF. The CDR3 nucleotides read TGTGCCAGCAGCCTCCGAGGGGTGGGAGGGATAGAGACCCAGTACTTC.